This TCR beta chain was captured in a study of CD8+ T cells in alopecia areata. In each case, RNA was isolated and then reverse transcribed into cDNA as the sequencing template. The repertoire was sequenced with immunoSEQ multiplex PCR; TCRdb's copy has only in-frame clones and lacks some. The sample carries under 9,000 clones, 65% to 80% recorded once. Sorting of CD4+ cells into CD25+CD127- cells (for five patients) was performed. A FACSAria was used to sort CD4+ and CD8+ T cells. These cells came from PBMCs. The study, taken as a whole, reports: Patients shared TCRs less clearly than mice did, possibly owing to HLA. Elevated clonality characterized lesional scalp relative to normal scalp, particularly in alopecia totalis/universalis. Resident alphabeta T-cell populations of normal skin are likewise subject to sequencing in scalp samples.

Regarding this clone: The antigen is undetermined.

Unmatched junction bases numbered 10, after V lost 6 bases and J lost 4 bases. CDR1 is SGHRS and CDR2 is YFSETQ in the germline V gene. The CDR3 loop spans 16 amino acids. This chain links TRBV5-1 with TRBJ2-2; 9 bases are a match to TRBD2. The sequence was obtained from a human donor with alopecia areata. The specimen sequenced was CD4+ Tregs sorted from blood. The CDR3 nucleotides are TGCGCCAGCACCACGCCTAGCGGGGATCTCACCGGGGAGCTGTTTTTT. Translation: CASTTPSGDLTGELFF.